This entry lists 22 T cell receptor beta chains sequenced from one sample in a study of T cell responses to AZD1222 COVID-19 vaccine. Clones were read by immunoSEQ multiplex PCR, and TCRdb kept only the in-frame ones, dropping some. Here the sample spans 100,000 to 150,000 clones, around 92% being singletons. The sample in question was peripheral blood, obtained on day 0 of AZD1222 vaccination. Receptors were obtained from an adult in good health.

This chain joins TRBV28 and TRBJ1-1, with 8 bases matching TRBD1. J gave up 4 bases and V 7 bases, and 8 bases lay outside the gene matches. The CDR3 loop spans 14 amino acids. The V gene's germline CDR1 is MDHEN and CDR2 SYDVKM. CDR3 nucleotide sequence: TGTGCCAGCATAGACAGGGGCCCCAGCACTGAAGCTTTCTTT. Its protein product is CASIDRGPSTEAFF.

This rearrangement joins TRBV10-3 to TRBJ2-1, with D unresolved. The V gene lost 2 bases and the J gene lost 1 base, with 9 bases spanning the gap. The CDR3 spans 15 residues. Germline lookup yields CDR1 ENHRY and CDR2 SYGVKD. The CDR3 nucleotides read TGTGCCATCAGTGAGGGGGTTAGTTCCTACAATGAGCAGTTCTTC. Translation: CAISEGVSSYNEQFF.

CDR3 sequence reads: CASSLGLAGGSGTDTQYF. The CDR3 DNA sequence: TGCGCCAGCAGCTTGGGACTAGCGGGAGGATCGGGGACAGATACGCAGTATTTT. The chain combines TRBV5-1 with TRBJ2-3; 13 bases match TRBD2. Losses at the gene ends were 0 bases for V and 3 bases for J; bases not matched to a gene: 7. The CDR3 is 18 residues long. The germline V gene encodes CDR1 SGHRS and CDR2 YFSETQ. The full variable domain, with the rest looked up from reference TRBV5-1 and TRBJ2-3, is KAGVTQTPRYLIKTRGQQVTLSCSPISGHRSVSWYQQTPGQGLQFLFEYFSETQRNKGNFPGRFSGRQFSNSRSEMNVSTLELGDSALYLCASSLGLAGGSGTDTQYFGPGTRLTVL.

The V and J genes are TRBV9 and TRBJ1-5; D gene ambiguous. Germline V CDR1 and CDR2: SGDLS, YYNGEE. The V end was cut by 4 bases, the J end by 5 bases, with 7 bases between. This CDR3 has 12 residues. The CDR3 nucleotides are TGTGCCAGCAGCAAGACGGATCAGCCCCAGCATTTT. It yields the protein CASSKTDQPQHF.

The chain combines TRBV11-2 with TRBJ1-2; TRBD1 might be the D (6 bases). Germline V gene sequence: CDR1 SGHAT, CDR2 FQNNGV. The CDR3 contains 13 residues. Trimming shortened V by 6 bases and J by 8 bases, and 16 bases separated the two germline ends. The CDR3 sequence is CASSGQPAEGYTF. The CDR3 nucleotides read TGTGCCAGCAGTGGACAGCCGGCGGAGGGCTACACCTTC. Full variable domain (outside the CDR3, taken from reference TRBV11-2 and TRBJ1-2): EAGVAQSPRYKIIEKRQSVAFWCNPISGHATLYWYQQILGQGPKLLIQFQNNGVVDDSQLPKDRFSAERLKGVDSTLKIQPAKLEDSAVYLCASSGQPAEGYTFGSGTRLTVV.

V is TRBV28 and J is TRBJ1-1, with 9 bases identical to TRBD1. The germline V gene has CDR1 MDHEN and CDR2 SYDVKM. The length of the CDR3 is 14 residues. Trimming at V came to 4 bases and at J to 0 bases, leaving 0 bases not matched to a gene. The chain's CDR3 is CASSWDRVNTEAFF. CDR3 nucleotide sequence: TGTGCCAGCAGTTGGGACAGGGTGAACACTGAAGCTTTCTTT.

This chain connects TRBV7-6 to TRBJ2-2; D is undetermined. Deletions cut 0 bases from V and 4 bases from J, with 12 bases between. Germline V gene data show CDR1 as SGHVS and CDR2 as FNYEAQ. The CDR3 spans 16 residues. The CDR3 loop is CASSLAFRARTGELFF. The CDR3, as DNA: TGTGCCAGCAGCTTAGCATTCCGGGCCCGCACCGGGGAGCTGTTTTTT.

The rearrangement uses TRBV19 and TRBJ2-1; 13 bases align to TRBD2. The CDR3 consists of 14 residues. Looked up from germline, CDR1 is LNHDA and CDR2 is SQIVND (reference sequence). The trim removed 5 bases at V and 15 bases at J, leaving 10 bases unmatched. The CDR3 sequence: CASSQSGTSGMLFF. CDR3 nucleotide sequence: TGTGCCAGTAGTCAGAGTGGGACTAGCGGGATGTTGTTCTTC.

The chain couples TRBV6-6 to TRBJ2-1; D gene uncertain. This CDR3 region has 14 residues. V gave up 0 bases and J gave up 3 bases, with 6 bases separating them. CDR1 and CDR2 from the germline V gene are MNHNY and SVGAGI (reference sequence). The CDR3, as DNA: TGTGCCAGCAGTTACTCGGCGGTCTACAATGAGCAGTTCTTC. The encoded protein is CASSYSAVYNEQFF.

This clone was seen a single time. The J gene is TRBJ2-2, the V gene TRBV30; D gene ambiguous. This CDR3 is 13 amino acids long. Germline loops: CDR1 GTSNPN, CDR2 SVGIG (reference sequence). V lost 0 bases and J lost 6, with 8 bases in between. The DNA for the CDR3 is TGTGCCTGGAGTGTAGATTGGGCCGGGGAGCTGTTTTTT. Amino acids: CAWSVDWAGELFF.

V usage is TRBV10-3 and J usage is TRBJ1-5, with TRBD1 as a possible D gene (5 bases). V gave up 5 bases and J gave up 11 bases, with 19 bases separating them. This CDR3 spans 14 amino acids. Germline-derived CDR1 and CDR2 are ENHRY and SYGVKD. This CDR3 reads CAISLEDGGKAQHF. DNA for the CDR3: TGTGCCATCAGTTTAGAGGACGGGGGAAAGGCCCAGCATTTT.

This chain links TRBV4-1 with TRBJ2-1, with no clear D. The CDR3 extends over 16 amino acids. Germline CDR1 MGHRA, CDR2 YSYEKL. Deletions cut 0 bases from V and 4 bases from J, with 13 bases between. CDR3 DNA sequence: TGCGCCAGCAGCCAAGACCTGGGATTTGCATACAATGAGCAGTTCTTC. This translates into CASSQDLGFAYNEQFF.

This chain's CDR3 is CASRMGTSKFF. DNA for the CDR3: TGTGCCAGCCGAATGGGGACTAGCAAGTTCTTC. The rearrangement uses TRBV12-3 or TRBV12-4 and TRBJ2-1, with TRBD2 identical over 9 bases. J gave up 14 bases and V 8 bases, and 7 bases lay outside the gene matches. This CDR3 has 11 residues.

This chain connects TRBV5-1 to TRBJ2-7; D is ambiguous. Trimming removed 0 bases from V and 0 bases from J, with 13 bases in between. The CDR3 sequence is 16 residues long. Germline V gives CDR1 SGHRS, CDR2 YFSETQ. The CDR3 coding sequence is TGCGCCAGCAGCTTGGGACCGCCTGCGAACTCCTACGAGCAGTACTTC. Translated, it gives CASSLGPPANSYEQYF.

The chain combines TRBV7-3 with TRBJ2-7, with 8 bases fitting TRBD2. This CDR3 has 11 residues. The V and J ends lost 8 bases and 10 bases, in that order; junction bases with no gene match: 7. The germline V gene encodes CDR1 SGHTA and CDR2 FQGTGA. The CDR3: CASSTGGTQYF. CDR3 coding DNA: TGTGCCAGCTCTACGGGGGGGACACAGTACTTC.

V gene TRBV10-1 combines with J gene TRBJ2-7, with D perhaps matching TRBD2 (6 bases). The germline V and J ends were trimmed by 3 bases and 3 bases, with 15 bases remaining between them. Per germline, CDR1 WNHNN and CDR2 SYGVQD (reference sequence). This CDR3 is built from 15 residues. The CDR3: CASSDLGEAVYEQYF. The CDR3, as DNA: TGCGCCAGCAGTGATCTGGGGGAGGCCGTCTACGAGCAGTACTTC.

J is TRBJ1-2 and V is TRBV5-1, with TRBD1 as a possible D gene (5 bases). This CDR3 is built from 15 residues. CDR1 and CDR2 (germline): SGHRS, YFSETQ. V lost 3 bases, J lost 0 bases, and 12 bases lay in between. The CDR3 nucleotides read TGCGCCAGCAGCTCGGTTGGGGGAGCTAACTATGGCTACACCTTC. Encoded protein: CASSSVGGANYGYTF.

V usage is TRBV7-6 and J usage is TRBJ1-5, with 10 positions matching TRBD1. Germline V gene data show CDR1 as SGHVS and CDR2 as FNYEAQ. V shed 5 bases and J 6 bases; nucleotides not matched to a gene: 4. This CDR3 contains 14 residues. CDR3 nucleotides: TGTGCCAGCAGCGCCGGGACAGGGGTTCAGCCCCAGCATTTT. Amino acids: CASSAGTGVQPQHF.

The J gene is TRBJ2-4, the V gene TRBV11-2; a possible D gene is TRBD2 (6 bases). The CDR3 consists of 14 residues. The germline V gene has CDR1 SGHAT and CDR2 FQNNGV. The ends were cut back, 1 base at V and 5 bases at J, with 9 bases in the middle. CDR3 loop: CASSLAGVQNIQYF. The CDR3 DNA reads as TGTGCCAGCAGCTTAGCGGGGGTGCAAAACATTCAGTACTTC.

The chain is built from TRBV5-1 and TRBJ2-6; a weak D match, TRBD1 (6 bases). V lost 0 bases, J lost 12 bases, and 10 bases lay in between. The CDR3 consists of 13 residues. The germline gives CDR1 SGHRS, CDR2 YFSETQ. The CDR3 sequence is CASSLAGQFVLTF. The DNA for the CDR3 is TGCGCCAGCAGCTTGGCCGGACAGTTCGTCCTGACTTTC.

This chain connects TRBV11-3 to TRBJ2-7; 8 bases line up with TRBD1. V lost 1 base, J lost 3 bases, and 5 bases stayed unmatched. This CDR3 region has 15 residues. Germline V CDR1 and CDR2: SGHNT, YENEEA. The CDR3 reads CASSLGGTGNYEQYF. The DNA for the CDR3 is TGTGCCAGCAGCTTAGGTGGGACAGGTAACTACGAGCAGTACTTC.

The chain uses TRBV5-1 and TRBJ2-5, with a tentative D call TRBD2 (5 bases). This CDR3 is 15 amino acids long. The V gene lost 4 bases and the J gene lost 2 bases, with 15 bases spanning the gap. Germline-derived CDR1 and CDR2 are SGHRS and YFSETQ. CDR3 protein: CASSGRASQQETQYF. Written as DNA, the CDR3 is TGCGCCAGCAGCGGGAGAGCCTCTCAACAAGAGACCCAGTACTTC.